This T cell receptor beta chain is drawn from a study of identical twins. Study-level points and caveats: Out-of-frame alpha sequences common to twins were enriched for low generation probability. There were fewer insertions in abundant cord blood beta clonotypes, but memory repertoires showed no such pattern. Models underestimated out-of-frame TCR alpha sharing in monozygotic twins.

V was shortened by 4 bases and J by 7 bases, with 10 bases between the two germline ends. Germline-derived CDR1 and CDR2 are SGHDN and FVKESK. The CDR3 length is 12 residues. Unique molecular identifiers were present on the cDNA, which also gained a universal primer site by template switching. Each CDR3 protein is one row after TCRdb ran MiXCR on the 5' RACE reads. The repertoire holds some 1,600,000 distinct CDR3 sequences, with around 33% as singletons. As concerns this clonotype: Its antigen remains unidentified.

This chain connects TRBV14 to TRBJ2-5; D is unresolved. The sequenced sample consisted of cord blood. The receptor was isolated from a newborn girl in good health. CDR3 amino acids: CASSLTARTQYF. CDR3 in DNA: TGTGCCAGCAGCCTAACAGCGCGGACCCAGTACTTC. The whole variable domain, remainder taken from reference TRBV14 and TRBJ2-5, is EAGVTQFPSHSVIEKGQTVTLRCDPISGHDNLYWYRRVMGKEIKFLLHFVKESKQDESGMPNNRFLAERTGGTYSTLKVQPAELEDSGVYFCASSLTARTQYFGPGTRLLVL.